This T cell receptor (beta chain) is from a study of blood T cell repertoires in COVID-19. Overall study context: PBMCs, B-cell-depleted T cells, or T cells were the source of the cDNA or gDNA that made up the material.

Seattle enrolled patients during active infection and tracked them longitudinally. The CDR3 spans 12 residues. The germline V gene has CDR1 GTSNPN and CDR2 SVGIG (reference sequence). V was cut by 3 bases and J by 5 bases, with 10 bases left in between. Original handling: Reference gene primer amplification gave nucleated cell count estimates. Generated by immunoSEQ multiplex PCR, the TCRdb table keeps only in-frame clones and is missing some. The V and J calls and the clone size are those of that table, but D and trimming were determined from the DNA. The sample carries about 140,000 clones, roughly 84% recorded once.

J is TRBJ1-2 and V is TRBV30; a weak D match, TRBD1 (6 bases). Sequencing was done on a sample of peripheral blood. The sequence was collected from a man under 40 with COVID-19, enrolled during active disease. CDR3 sequence: CAWSETGYGYTF. CDR3 nucleotides: TGTGCCTGGAGCGAAACAGGGTATGGCTACACCTTC.